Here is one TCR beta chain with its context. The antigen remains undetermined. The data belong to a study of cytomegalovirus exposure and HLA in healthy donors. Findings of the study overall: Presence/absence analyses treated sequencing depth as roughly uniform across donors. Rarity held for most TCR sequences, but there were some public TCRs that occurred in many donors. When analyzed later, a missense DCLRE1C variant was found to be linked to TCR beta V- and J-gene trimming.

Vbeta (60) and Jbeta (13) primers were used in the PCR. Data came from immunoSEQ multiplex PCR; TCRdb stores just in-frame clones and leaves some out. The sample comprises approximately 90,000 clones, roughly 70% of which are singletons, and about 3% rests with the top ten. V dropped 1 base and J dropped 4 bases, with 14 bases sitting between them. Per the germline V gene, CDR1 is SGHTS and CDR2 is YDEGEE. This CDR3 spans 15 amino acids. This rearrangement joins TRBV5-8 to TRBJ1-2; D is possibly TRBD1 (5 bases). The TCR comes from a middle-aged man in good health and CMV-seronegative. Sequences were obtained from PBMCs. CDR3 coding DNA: TGTGCCAGCAGCTTGTATGCAGGCGGGGGCTATGGCTACACCTTC. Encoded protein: CASSLYAGGGYGYTF.